This T cell receptor (beta chain) was profiled in a study of cytomegalovirus exposure and HLA in healthy donors. Overall study: It was reported in a later analysis that the same platform had been used for the approximately 120 validation repertoires as for the approximately 730 first-cohort repertoires.

The data were produced by immunoSEQ multiplex PCR, yet TCRdb's version contains in-frame clones alone and is incomplete. The table includes under 140,000 clones, roughly nine tenths detected once. The study, taken as a whole, reports: Per published reports, the classifier diagnosed cytomegalovirus status with high specificity and sensitivity.

The donors were members of the validation cohort, which comprised 90 to 150 subjects and was separate from the first cohort of some 680 subjects. To note about this clone: Its antigen is not identified.

The material sequenced was PBMCs. The receptor was derived from a young woman in good health and CMV-seronegative.

The CDR3 DNA is TGTGCCAGCCGACTGGGCACCGGGGAGCTGTTTTTT. The encoded protein is CASRLGTGELFF. The chain carries TRBV6-5 and TRBJ2-2; D uncertain. CDR3 size: 12 residues. The V gene's germline CDR1 is MNHEY and CDR2 SVGAGI. The V and J ends lost 8 bases and 4 bases respectively, with 8 bases between them.